The 7 T cell receptor beta chains in this list originate from one sample, sequenced in a study of control samples from healthy donors and cancer patients. Produced via immunoSEQ multiplex PCR; TCRdb's table is partial and in-frame only. The data hold around 140,000 clones, with roughly 90% observed a single time. Material for sequencing was blood. Receptors originate from a middle-aged man in good health.

The chain joins TRBV5-1 to TRBJ1-2, with 10 bases that match TRBD1. The germline CDR1 and CDR2 sequences are SGHRS and YFSETQ. The CDR3 runs 13 residues. V lost 4 bases and J lost 8; bases outside the gene matches: 5. The CDR3 region has the DNA TGCGCCAGCAGCCCCGGGACAGGGGTAGGCTACACCTTC. Its translation is CASSPGTGVGYTF.

This clone was observed once. The chain couples TRBV10-3 to TRBJ2-2; D remains unclear. Germline V gene lookup returns CDR1 ENHRY and CDR2 SYGVKD. Trimming shortened V by 6 bases and J by 7 bases, and 18 bases separated the two germline ends. There are 15 residues in the CDR3. In DNA, the CDR3 is TGTGCCATCAGGCGGTCGGACGGACCCCACGGGGAGCTGTTTTTT. This translates into CAIRRSDGPHGELFF.

V is TRBV27 and J is TRBJ1-5, with TRBD1 matching 12 bases. V shed 8 bases and J 2 bases; nucleotides not matched to a gene: 10. The CDR3 spans 17 residues. In germline, CDR1 is MNHEY, CDR2 SMNVEV (reference sequence). CDR3 amino acids: CASALGQGAGGNQPQHF. The CDR3 DNA follows: TGTGCCAGCGCGTTGGGACAGGGGGCTGGGGGCAATCAGCCCCAGCATTTT.

This clone was recorded once. The V call is TRBV2, the J call TRBJ1-4; D gene uncertain. Germline V gene data show CDR1 as SNHLY and CDR2 as FYNNEI. The CDR3 is 11 amino acids. Trimming removed 8 bases at V and 11 bases at J, with 12 bases between. The CDR3 here is CASEGGKKLFF. The CDR3 region has the DNA TGTGCCAGCGAAGGTGGGAAGAAACTGTTTTTT.

This clone was counted once. V is TRBV6-4 and J is TRBJ1-3; D is undetermined. This CDR3 has 14 residues. Per germline, CDR1 MRHNA and CDR2 SNTAGT. V lost 2 bases and J lost 0, with 5 bases in between. The CDR3 sequence: CASSDGSSGNTIYF. The CDR3 coding sequence is TGTGCCAGCAGTGACGGCAGCTCTGGAAACACCATATATTTT.

J is TRBJ2-7 and V is TRBV5-6; D remains ambiguous. This CDR3 spans 13 amino acids. Trimming pared 3 bases from V and 3 bases from J, leaving 10 bases between. Germline values: CDR1 SGHDT, CDR2 YYEEEE. The DNA for the CDR3 is TGTGCCAGCAGCTCCGCTAGAAACTACGAGCAGTACTTC. Encoded protein: CASSSARNYEQYF.

The chain uses TRBV5-1 and TRBJ2-5, with a weak D call TRBD1 (6 bases). The CDR3 is 13 residues long. Germline-derived CDR1 and CDR2 are SGHRS and YFSETQ. V lost 2 bases, J lost 3 bases, and 8 bases lay in between. CDR3 in DNA: TGCGCCAGCAGCTTTGGGGGCGAAGAGACCCAGTACTTC. Translated: CASSFGGEETQYF.